This T cell receptor (beta chain) was captured in a study of CD8 T cells in Susac syndrome. The germline V gene encodes CDR1 MNHEY and CDR2 SMNVEV (reference sequence). V lost 7 bases, J lost 8 bases, and 12 bases lay in between. The CDR3 has 13 amino acids. Concerning this clonotype: The antigen is unknown.

It was with random hexamers that about 0.45 to 1 ug RNA was reverse transcribed. The TCR beta CDR3 was amplified by immunoSEQ multiplex PCR across 54 Vbeta, 13 Jbeta. TCRdb redid the calling of the immunoSEQ multiplex PCR reads with MiXCR, one entry per CDR3 protein. Found here are about 250,000 distinct CDR3 sequences, approximately 92% of them singletons; the top ten hold around 0.072%. Sequencing of TCR beta was performed on blood CD8+ T cells and on blood CD4+ T cells. The authors negatively isolated CD8+ and CD4+ T cells and FACS-enriched TEMRA cells. Whole-study findings and limits: The study recognized that the number of individuals in its TCR sequencing and HLA analysis was relatively small.

The sequence came from a human donor with multiple sclerosis. This chain uses TRBV27 with TRBJ1-6; D uncertain. Sequenced: CD4+ T cells from PBMCs. This CDR3 is CASTGSLYSPLHF. In DNA form, the CDR3 reads TGTGCCAGCACCGGGAGCTTGTATTCACCCCTCCACTTT.